This T cell receptor beta chain was identified during a study of blood T cell repertoires in COVID-19. Across the study: Collection of acute and convalescent COVID-19 samples took place in the United States, Italy and Spain. Nucleic acid was either cDNA or gDNA, and it came from T cells, B-cell-depleted T cells, or PBMCs.

Germline V gene sequence: CDR1 SGHRS, CDR2 YFSETQ. V lost 5 bases and J lost 7; bases outside the gene matches: 8. The CDR3 length is 15 residues. Repertoires were generated with immunoSEQ multiplex PCR, while TCRdb's copy carries only in-frame clones and drops some. The sample yields more than 200,000 clones, 75% to 90% seen once. The sequenced sample was peripheral blood. This receptor was taken from a middle-aged man with acute or convalescent COVID-19. The chain recombines TRBV5-1 with TRBJ1-6, with 8 bases fitting TRBD1. CDR3 bases: TGCGCCAGCAGGGATGGACAGGGCGAAAATTCACCCCTCCACTTT. As protein: CASRDGQGENSPLHF.